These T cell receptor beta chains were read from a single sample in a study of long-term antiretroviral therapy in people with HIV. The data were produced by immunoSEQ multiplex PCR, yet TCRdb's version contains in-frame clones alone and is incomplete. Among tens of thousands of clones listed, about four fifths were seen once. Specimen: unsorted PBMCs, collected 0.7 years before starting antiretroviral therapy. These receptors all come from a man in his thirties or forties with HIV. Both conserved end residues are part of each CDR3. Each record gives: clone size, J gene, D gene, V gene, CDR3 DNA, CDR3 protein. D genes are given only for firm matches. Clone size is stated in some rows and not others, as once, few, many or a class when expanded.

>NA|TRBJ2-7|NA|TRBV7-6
TGTGCCAGCAGCTTAGCAAGGGGCAGCTACGAGCAGTACTTC
CASSLARGSYEQYF
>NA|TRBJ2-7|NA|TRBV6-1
TGTGCCAGCAGTGAAGCTGGAGGGGGCGGGTATTTCTACGAGCAGTACTTC
CASSEAGGGGYFYEQYF
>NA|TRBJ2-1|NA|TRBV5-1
TGCGCCAGCAGCTTGGTCGGGACCTCCTACAATGAGCAGTTCTTC
CASSLVGTSYNEQFF
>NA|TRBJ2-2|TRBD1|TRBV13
TGTGCCAGCAGCTTGGACCCGACAGGGTACACCGGGGAGCTGTTTTTT
CASSLDPTGYTGELFF
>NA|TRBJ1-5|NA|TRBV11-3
TGTGCCAGCAGCTTAGAGTTCTCAAACCGATTTTGGGTCAATCAGCCCCAGCATTTT
CASSLEFSNRFWVNQPQHF
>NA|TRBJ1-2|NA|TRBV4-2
TGTGCCAGCAGCCAAGTGACAGATGGCTACACCTTC
CASSQVTDGYTF
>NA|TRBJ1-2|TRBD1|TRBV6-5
TGTGCCAGCAGGATCGGACAGGGAGTATATGGCTACACCTTC
CASRIGQGVYGYTF
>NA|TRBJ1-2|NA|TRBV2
TGTGCCAGCAGTGAAGGCACAGTTTGGTATGGCTACACCTTC
CASSEGTVWYGYTF
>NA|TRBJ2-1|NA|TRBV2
TGTGCCAGCAGTCCAAGGGGGGGGCGGCGAATCAATGAGCAGTTCTTC
CASSPRGGRRINEQFF
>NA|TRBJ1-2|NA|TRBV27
TGTGCCAGCAGCCAAATGGGGGGAAAGGATGGCTACACCTTC
CASSQMGGKDGYTF
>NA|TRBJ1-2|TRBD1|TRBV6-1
TGTGCCACCAAAAGGGACAGGAACTATGGCTACACCTTC
CATKRDRNYGYTF
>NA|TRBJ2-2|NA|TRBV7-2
TGTGCCAGCAGCTCAGGGCCCTACACCGGGGAGCTGTTTTTT
CASSSGPYTGELFF
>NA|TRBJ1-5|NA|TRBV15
TGTGCCACCAGCAGAGATAACAGGTTCAATCAGCCCCAGCATTTT
CATSRDNRFNQPQHF
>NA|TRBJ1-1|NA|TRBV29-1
TGCAGCGTCGGGGGAGAAAACACTGAAGCTTTCTTT
CSVGGENTEAFF
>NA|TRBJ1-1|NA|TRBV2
TGTGCCAGCAGAGTCCTCCAGGGAGGCAACACTGAAGCTTTCTTT
CASRVLQGGNTEAFF
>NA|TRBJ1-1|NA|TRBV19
TGTGCCAGTAGTATAGCCCTGAACACTGAAGCTTTCTTT
CASSIALNTEAFF
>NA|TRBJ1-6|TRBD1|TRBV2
TGTGCCAGCAGTGAGGGCAGGGGGGGAAATTCACCCCTCCACTTT
CASSEGRGGNSPLHF
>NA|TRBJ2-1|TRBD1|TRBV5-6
TGTGCCAGCAGCTTTGGGGCTGACAGGGACGAGCAGTTCTTC
CASSFGADRDEQFF
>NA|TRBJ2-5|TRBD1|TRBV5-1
TGCGCCAGCAGCTTGAGGGGACAGGGAGGACCAGAGACCCAGTACTTC
CASSLRGQGGPETQYF
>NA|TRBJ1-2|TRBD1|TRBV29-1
TGCAGCGTTGTAAGTCAGGGGGTCTATGGCTACACCTTC
CSVVSQGVYGYTF
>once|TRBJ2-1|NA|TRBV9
TGTGCCAGCAGCGAATGGGGTTCCTCGTACAATGAGCAGTTCTTC
CASSEWGSSYNEQFF
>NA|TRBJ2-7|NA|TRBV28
TGTGCCAGCACCCCTCTGGGTACCGGGAACTACGAGCAGTACTTC
CASTPLGTGNYEQYF
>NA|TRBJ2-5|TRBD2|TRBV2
TGTGCCAGCAGTGCGCTAGCGGGGGGACAGACCCAGTACTTC
CASSALAGGQTQYF
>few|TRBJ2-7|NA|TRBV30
TGTGCCTGGAGAGGAATTAGCTCCTACGAGCAGTACTTC
CAWRGISSYEQYF
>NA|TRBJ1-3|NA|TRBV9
TGTGCCAGCAGCGTAGAAGCGGGGCTCTACTCTGGAAACACCATATATTTT
CASSVEAGLYSGNTIYF
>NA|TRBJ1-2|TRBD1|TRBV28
TGTGCCAGCAGTTCACCAGGGGGCAGGAATGGCTACACCTTC
CASSSPGGRNGYTF
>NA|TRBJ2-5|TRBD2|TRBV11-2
TGTGCCAGCAGCCCCCGGGGGAAGAGTAGCGGGAGTGTAGGAGAGACCCAGTACTTC
CASSPRGKSSGSVGETQYF
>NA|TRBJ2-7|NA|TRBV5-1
TGCGCCAGCAGCAGCCGTACAGCATCACATTCCTACGAGCAGTACTTC
CASSSRTASHSYEQYF
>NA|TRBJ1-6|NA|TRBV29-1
TGCAGCGCGCGGCAGGGGAATTCACCCCTCCACTTT
CSARQGNSPLHF
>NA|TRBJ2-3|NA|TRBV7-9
TGTGCCAGCAGTTTCCCCACAGATACGCAGTATTTT
CASSFPTDTQYF